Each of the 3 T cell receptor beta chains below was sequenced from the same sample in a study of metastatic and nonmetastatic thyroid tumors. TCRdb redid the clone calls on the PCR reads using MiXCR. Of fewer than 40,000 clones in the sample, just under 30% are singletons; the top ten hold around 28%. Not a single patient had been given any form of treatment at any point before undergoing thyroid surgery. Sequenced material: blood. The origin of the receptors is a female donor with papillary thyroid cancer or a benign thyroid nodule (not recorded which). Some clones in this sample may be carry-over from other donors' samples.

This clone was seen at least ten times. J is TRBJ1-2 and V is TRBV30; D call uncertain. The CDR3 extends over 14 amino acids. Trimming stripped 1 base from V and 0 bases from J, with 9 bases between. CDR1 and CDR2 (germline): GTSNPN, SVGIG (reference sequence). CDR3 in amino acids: CAWSGSPSNYGYTF. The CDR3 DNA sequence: TGTGCCTGGAGTGGAAGCCCTTCTAACTATGGCTACACCTTC.

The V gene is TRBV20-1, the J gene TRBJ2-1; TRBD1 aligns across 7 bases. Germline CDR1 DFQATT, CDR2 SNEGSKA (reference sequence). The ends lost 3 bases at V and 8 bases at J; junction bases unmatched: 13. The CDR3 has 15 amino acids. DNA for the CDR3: TGCAGTGCTAGTACAGGACAGGAAAGTTCTGATGAGCAGTTCTTC. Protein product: CSASTGQESSDEQFF.

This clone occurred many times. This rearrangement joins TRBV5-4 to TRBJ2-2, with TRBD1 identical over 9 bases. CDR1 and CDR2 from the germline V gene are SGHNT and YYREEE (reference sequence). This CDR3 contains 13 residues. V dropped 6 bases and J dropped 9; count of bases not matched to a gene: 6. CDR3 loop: CASNTGGGRELFF. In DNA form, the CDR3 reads TGTGCCAGCAATACAGGGGGCGGCCGGGAGCTGTTTTTT.